This T cell receptor (beta chain) was sequenced during a study of T cells after posttransplantation cyclophosphamide. Germline assignment: CDR1 SGHRS and CDR2 YFSETQ. V was pared by 7 bases and J by 0 bases, with 23 bases between. The length of the CDR3 is 19 residues. The repertoire was sequenced with immunoSEQ multiplex PCR; TCRdb's copy has only in-frame clones and lacks some. This sample comprises under 20,000 clones, none seen once only. A marrow graft followed busulfan-fludarabine conditioning, with cyclophosphamide on days +3 and +4. This clone occurred many times. This material consisted of PBMCs, taken after allogeneic stem cell transplant with posttransplant cyclophosphamide. The receptor's source is a female patient between 30 and 45 years old who received an allogeneic stem cell transplant from a related donor, was CMV-positive, and had no GVHD. A subset of T cells may come from the graft donor. The chain joins TRBV5-1 to TRBJ2-6; maybe TRBD2 (7 bases). The CDR3 here is CASGVGGTLSFSGANVLTF. Here the CDR3 DNA reads TGCGCCAGCGGAGTGGGGGGGACACTGAGTTTCTCTGGGGCCAACGTCCTGACTTTC. The variable domain in full, completed from reference TRBV5-1 and TRBJ2-6, reads KAGVTQTPRYLIKTRGQQVTLSCSPISGHRSVSWYQQTPGQGLQFLFEYFSETQRNKGNFPGRFSGRQFSNSRSEMNVSTLELGDSALYLCASGVGGTLSFSGANVLTFGAGSRLTVL.